This T cell receptor (beta chain) is from a study of blood T cell repertoires in COVID-19. About the research overall: Italy, Spain and the United States were the sources of the convalescent and acute COVID-19 samples.

The table came from immunoSEQ multiplex PCR; TCRdb's copy has only in-frame clones and leaves some out. The data show 67,000 or so clones, just under 85% seen once. Germline V lookup: CDR1 MNHEY, CDR2 SVGAGI. The CDR3 is made up of 15 amino acids. V was pared by 2 bases and J by 8 bases, with 7 bases of the junction left unmatched. The specimen sequenced was peripheral blood. The chain is built from TRBV6-5 and TRBJ1-3; 9 bases align to TRBD1. The clonotype was recovered from a man between 70 and 80 years old with acute or convalescent COVID-19. The CDR3 here is CASSYHRQGGDTIYF. The CDR3 DNA sequence: TGTGCCAGCAGTTACCACCGACAGGGGGGAGACACCATATATTTT.